This T cell receptor beta chain was documented in a study of blood T cell repertoires in COVID-19. Clones were sequenced by immunoSEQ multiplex PCR, and TCRdb holds only the in-frame ones, with some missing. The data show about 160,000 clones, 85% seen once. The CDR3 has 12 residues. The germline gives CDR1 SQVTM, CDR2 ANQGSEA. V lost 6 bases and J lost 7, with 12 bases in between. The TCR sequence derives from a human donor with acute or convalescent COVID-19. The donor label of this sample is uncertain. The chain links TRBV29-1 to TRBJ1-4, with D perhaps TRBD1 (5 bases). The source material was peripheral blood. The CDR3 loop is CSVRGVSEKLFF. The DNA of the CDR3 is TGCAGCGTCCGGGGGGTTAGTGAAAAACTGTTTTTT.